The 22 T cell receptor beta chains presented below share a single source sample, sequenced in a study of OX40 agonist ivuxolimab in advanced cancers. Assay: immunoSEQ multiplex PCR; the TCRdb copy retains only in-frame clones and omits some. The profile shows over 80,000 clones, 75% to 90% of them singletons. The sequences come from CD4+ or CD8+ T cells sorted from blood, collected in a trial of the OX40 agonist ivuxolimab. The receptors were sampled from an adult with an advanced solid tumor such as melanoma, head and neck, liver or kidney cancer.

The V and J genes are TRBV30 and TRBJ2-7; D gene ambiguous. With 2 bases removed from V and 0 bases from J, the gap between germline ends came to 5 bases. Germline V gene data show CDR1 as GTSNPN and CDR2 as SVGIG (reference sequence). The CDR3 is made up of 12 amino acids. CDR3 sequence: CAWSHSSYEQYF. The CDR3 nucleotides are TGTGCCTGGAGTCACAGCTCCTACGAGCAGTACTTC.

The gene calls are TRBV29-1 and TRBJ1-2, with D maybe TRBD1 (5 bases). CDR3 length: 12 amino acids. Trimming removed 3 bases from V and 4 bases from J, with 9 bases in between. Germline CDR1 SQVTM, CDR2 ANQGSEA. CDR3 amino acids: CSVDRDSYGYTF. DNA for the CDR3: TGCAGCGTTGACAGGGATAGCTATGGCTACACCTTC.

This chain connects TRBV7-2 to TRBJ1-3; 9 nucleotides agree with TRBD1. The CDR3 is 17 residues long. Germline loops: CDR1 SGHTA, CDR2 FQGNSA. J lost 3 bases, V lost 5 bases, and 11 bases had no gene match. The CDR3 DNA sequence: TGTGCCAGCAGCCCACGACAGGGGGTCGCCCTTGGAAACACCATATATTTT. It is translated as CASSPRQGVALGNTIYF.

J is TRBJ2-5 and V is TRBV30, with TRBD2 identical over 8 bases. CDR1 GTSNPN and CDR2 SVGIG come from the germline V gene (reference sequence). This CDR3 comprises 14 residues. The V gene end was trimmed by 1 base and the J gene end by 5 bases; junction bases not matched to a gene: 6. CDR3 in amino acids: CAWSASGGGETQYF. As DNA, the CDR3 is TGTGCCTGGAGTGCCTCGGGGGGGGGCGAGACCCAGTACTTC.

In the case of this clone: Additional DNA sequences in this sample encode the identical CDR3. DNA of the CDR3: TGTGCCAGCTCACCTGGGACAGAGCCCTATGGCTACACCTTC. This encodes CASSPGTEPYGYTF. The rearrangement joins TRBV18 to TRBJ1-2; 7 bases are a match to TRBD1. The length of the CDR3 is 14 residues. J gave up 4 bases and V 3 bases, and 5 bases lay outside the gene matches. In germline, CDR1 is KGHSH, CDR2 LQKENI.

The chain recombines TRBV11-2 with TRBJ1-3, with D possibly being TRBD1 (5 bases). From germline, CDR1 is SGHAT and CDR2 FQNNGV. This CDR3 is 17 amino acids long. The V gene lost 5 bases and the J gene lost 6 bases, with 23 bases spanning the gap. The DNA of the CDR3 is TGTGCCAGCAGCCGGCGGGATGGACCCCCTGGGACAAACACCATATATTTT. Translated, it gives CASSRRDGPPGTNTIYF.

V gene TRBV7-3 combines with J gene TRBJ2-3, with TRBD1 as a possible D gene (5 bases). This CDR3 is 15 amino acids long. Trimming removed 5 bases from V and 5 bases from J, with 17 bases in between. In germline, CDR1 is SGHTA, CDR2 FQGTGA. Written as DNA, the CDR3 is TGTGCCAGCAGCGTTGGGGCCGGGCCGGGAGATACGCAGTATTTT. Amino acids: CASSVGAGPGDTQYF. The full variable domain, its missing parts supplied by reference TRBV7-3 and TRBJ2-3, is GAGVSQTPSNKVTEKGKYVELRCDPISGHTALYWYRQSLGQGPEFLIYFQGTGAADDSGLPNDRFFAVRPEGSVSTLKIQRTERGDSAVYLCASSVGAGPGDTQYFGPGTRLTVL.

The V gene is TRBV6-4, the J gene TRBJ1-4; D may be TRBD1 (6 bases). CDR3 size: 13 residues. Trimming removed 5 bases from V and 8 bases from J, with 12 bases in between. Germline CDR1 and CDR2: MRHNA and SNTAGT. Here the CDR3 DNA reads TGTGCCAGCAGTACCACTAGGGGGGAAAAACTGTTTTTT. It encodes CASSTTRGEKLFF.

The chain couples TRBV7-2 to TRBJ2-3, with D possibly TRBD2 on 7 matching bases. The CDR3 is made up of 17 amino acids. Trimming took off 0 bases at V and 0 bases at J, with 13 bases between the two ends. Germline V gene sequence: CDR1 SGHTA, CDR2 FQGNSA. The CDR3 DNA follows: TGTGCCAGCAGCTTAGCGGGGGGGCTACGGAGCACAGATACGCAGTATTTT. This codes for CASSLAGGLRSTDTQYF.

The genes are TRBV11-2 and TRBJ1-1; D gene unclear. CDR3 size: 14 residues. CDR1 is SGHAT and CDR2 is FQNNGV in the germline V gene. V was pared by 3 bases and J by 1 base, with 9 bases between. The CDR3 sequence is CASSLQTPNTEAFF. In DNA form, the CDR3 reads TGTGCCAGCAGCTTGCAGACTCCGAACACTGAAGCTTTCTTT.

The chain employs TRBV19 and TRBJ1-6; 9 bases map to TRBD1. The CDR3 is made up of 16 amino acids. J gave up 3 bases and V 2 bases, and 2 bases lay outside the gene matches. Germline loops: CDR1 LNHDA, CDR2 SQIVND (reference sequence). CDR3 DNA: TGTGCCAGTAGTATAAAGGACAGGGGCTATAATTCACCCCTCCACTTT. Translated: CASSIKDRGYNSPLHF. Supplemented by reference TRBV19 and TRBJ1-6, the full variable domain reads DGGITQSPKYLFRKEGQNVTLSCEQNLNHDAMYWYRQDPGQGLRLIYYSQIVNDFQKGDIAEGYSVSREKKESFPLTVTSAQKNPTAFYLCASSIKDRGYNSPLHFGNGTRLTVT.

V gene TRBV19 combines with J gene TRBJ1-3, with D tentatively TRBD1 (6 bases). Trimming left V 5 bases short and J 0 bases short, with 20 bases between. Germline V gene lookup returns CDR1 LNHDA and CDR2 SQIVND (reference sequence). The CDR3 loop spans 18 amino acids. The CDR3 DNA reads as TGTGCCAGTAGTGGCACTCCGGGGGCAAATTTCTCTGGAAACACCATATATTTT. This encodes CASSGTPGANFSGNTIYF.

Of note for this clone: One end of the junction is discordant with germline, which a read error may explain. The chain couples TRBV4-2 to TRBJ2-7; 9 bases align to TRBD1. The CDR3 has 13 residues. Per germline, CDR1 LGHNA and CDR2 YNFKEQ. The CDR3 bases are TGTGCCAGCAGCCAAGAGAGGGACAGGGCGGAGTTCTTC. Protein product: CASSQERDRAEFF.

This chain joins TRBV19 and TRBJ1-5; 7 bases map to TRBD1. With 10 bases clipped from V and 5 bases from J, the junction kept 8 bases outside the gene matches. CDR3 length: 13 amino acids. The V gene's germline CDR1 is LNHDA and CDR2 SQIVND (reference sequence). CDR3 region: CATSGQRDQPQHF. The CDR3 DNA sequence: TGTGCCACGTCGGGACAGAGAGATCAGCCCCAGCATTTT.

Here the CDR3 reads CASSSRTGGIDTQYF. Written as DNA, the CDR3 is TGCGCCAGCAGCTCCCGGACAGGGGGGATAGATACGCAGTATTTT. The chain combines TRBV5-1 with TRBJ2-3; 10 bases line up with TRBD1. The CDR3 runs to 15 residues. From germline, CDR1 is SGHRS and CDR2 YFSETQ. V lost 3 bases to trimming and J lost 5 bases; unmatched junction nucleotides: 6.

V and J are TRBV2 and TRBJ1-2; 8 bases map to TRBD1. Germline V CDR1 and CDR2: SNHLY, FYNNEI. V shed 0 bases, J shed 6 bases, and the junction held 3 bases outside the gene matches. The length of the CDR3 is 14 residues. The CDR3: CASSEAGQGHGYTF. The CDR3, as DNA: TGTGCCAGCAGTGAAGCTGGACAGGGCCATGGCTACACCTTC.

This chain connects TRBV7-2 to TRBJ2-5; no clear D. Germline V lookup: CDR1 SGHTA, CDR2 FQGNSA. The CDR3 is made up of 15 amino acids. V was trimmed by 1 base and J by 5 bases, leaving 14 bases between them. In DNA form, the CDR3 reads TGTGCCAGCAGCTTAGTTCCGGGTTTGGCGGAGACCCAGTACTTC. Translating it yields CASSLVPGLAETQYF.

The chain employs TRBV21-1 and TRBJ2-7; the table calls TRBD1, which could not be checked here. TRBV21-1 is recorded as a pseudogene. CDR3 length: 17 residues. This chain's CDR3 is CASSKRDPQGFSYEQYF. The CDR3 coding sequence is TGTGCCAGCAGCAAACGGGACCCGCAGGGGTTCTCCTACGAGCAGTACTTC.

This clone was seen just once. V and J are TRBV6-5 and TRBJ2-5, with D tentatively TRBD2 (5 bases). V was shortened by 0 bases and J by 5 bases, with 16 bases between the two germline ends. The CDR3 spans 16 residues. Germline CDR1 reads MNHEY; CDR2 reads SVGAGI. CDR3 in amino acids: CASSYSRGSVSETQYF. CDR3 coding DNA: TGTGCCAGCAGTTACTCGAGAGGGAGTGTGAGTGAGACCCAGTACTTC.

The V gene is TRBV29-1, the J gene TRBJ1-2; D unclear. The CDR3 is 13 amino acids. Germline V gene lookup returns CDR1 SQVTM and CDR2 ANQGSEA. The ends were cut back, 7 bases at V and 8 bases at J, with 20 bases in the middle. The CDR3 sequence: CSAGESVGQGYTF. DNA for the CDR3: TGCAGCGCCGGGGAAAGTGTCGGTCAGGGCTACACCTTC.

This chain connects TRBV6-1 to TRBJ2-7; D not resolved. Between the trimmed V and J ends, which lost 9 bases and 5 bases, there was a span of 23 bases. CDR1 is MNHNS and CDR2 is SASEGT in the germline V gene. This CDR3 has 15 amino acids. The CDR3 sequence: CASILRTYEAHEQYF. In DNA, the CDR3 is TGTGCCAGTATCCTACGGACCTACGAAGCCCACGAGCAGTACTTC.

J is TRBJ2-5 and V is TRBV11-3, with 7 bases matching TRBD2. CDR1 SGHNT and CDR2 YENEEA come from the germline V gene. The V gene end was trimmed by 5 bases and the J gene end by 2 bases; junction bases not matched to a gene: 2. The CDR3 runs to 13 residues. The CDR3 coding sequence is TGTGCCAGCAGCGGACTAGATCAAGAGACCCAGTACTTC. Its translation: CASSGLDQETQYF.